Presented here are 7 T cell receptor beta chains from one specimen sequenced in a study of glioma-infiltrating T cells. Amplification of TCR alpha and beta CDR3 regions from RNA used iRepertoire nested multiplex PCR. Each CDR3 protein is one row after TCRdb ran MiXCR on the multiplex PCR reads. The repertoire includes 400,000 or so distinct CDR3 sequences, roughly two fifths of them detected once, and about 12% sits in the top ten. The sequencing sample was made of glioma tissue, nonneoplastic brain tissue, or PBMCs (not recorded which). The receptor set was obtained from a human donor with low-grade glioma or glioblastoma, undergoing nonglioma brain surgery, or in good health (not recorded which).

CDR3 coding DNA: TGCAGCGTCCCCACTAGCGGCCACAATGAGCAGTTCTTC. It codes for CSVPTSGHNEQFF. The chain links TRBV29-1 to TRBJ2-1; TRBD2 aligns across 8 bases. The germline CDR1 and CDR2 sequences are SQVTM and ANQGSEA. After removal of 6 bases from V and 5 bases from J, the junction contained 6 bases not matched to a gene. The CDR3 length is 13 residues.

Notes on this clonotype: The germline gene is not matched at one end of the junction; a read error may be the cause. The V call is TRBV28, the J call TRBJ2-5; 10 bases match TRBD1. The CDR3 has 16 residues. The V gene's germline CDR1 is MDHEN and CDR2 SYDVKM. The CDR3 is CASSSPGQGRGETQYF. In nucleotides, the CDR3 is TGTGCCAGCAGTTCCCCGGGACAGGGGCGCGGAGAGACGCAGTACTTC.

For this clonotype: At one boundary the junction diverges from the germline segment, which might be a read error. The chain is built from TRBV29-1 and TRBJ2-3; D might be TRBD2 (6 bases). CDR3 size: 14 residues. The germline V gene encodes CDR1 SQVTM and CDR2 ANQGSEA. The CDR3 DNA is TGCAGCGTTGTAAAGGGACTGGGCACAGATGCGCAGTATTTT. Residues: CSVVKGLGTDAQYF.

The table lists this clonotype with many counts. The CDR3 DNA follows: TGTGCCAGCAGTATTATAGCGGGAGCGCCCTACAATGAGCAGTTCTTC. It yields the protein CASSIIAGAPYNEQFF. The rearrangement links TRBV27 to TRBJ2-1; TRBD2 matches at 9 bases. J was trimmed by 2 bases and V by 5 bases; bases with no gene match: 7. This CDR3 is built from 16 residues. Germline loops: CDR1 MNHEY, CDR2 SMNVEV (reference sequence).

Of note for this clonotype: A much larger clonotype is one base distant, so this may be a read error. The V and J genes are TRBV10-3 and TRBJ1-5; D gene unclear. Germline assignment: CDR1 ENHRY and CDR2 SYGVKD. The CDR3 length is 14 residues. The CDR3 nucleotides read TGTGCCATCACCCCAGGTCCTTCCCATCAGCACCAGCATTTT. It specifies CAITPGPSHQHQHF.

The V call is TRBV20-1, the J call TRBJ2-7, with D perhaps TRBD1 (6 bases). With 6 bases removed from V and 1 base from J, the gap between germline ends came to 10 bases. The germline CDR1 and CDR2 sequences are DFQATT and SNEGSKA (reference sequence). The CDR3 is made up of 12 amino acids. CDR3 residues: CSAKQGSYEQYF. CDR3 DNA: TGCAGTGCCAAACAGGGATCCTACGAGCAGTACTTC.

The gene calls are TRBV6-1 and TRBJ2-3; a possible D gene is TRBD2 (6 bases). Trimming pared 8 bases from V and 4 bases from J, leaving 19 bases between. The CDR3 extends over 15 amino acids. CDR1 is MNHNS, CDR2 SASEGT, per germline. CDR3: CASGLSVPTADTQYF. In DNA, the CDR3 is TGTGCCAGCGGACTATCGGTCCCCACAGCAGATACGCAGTATTTT.